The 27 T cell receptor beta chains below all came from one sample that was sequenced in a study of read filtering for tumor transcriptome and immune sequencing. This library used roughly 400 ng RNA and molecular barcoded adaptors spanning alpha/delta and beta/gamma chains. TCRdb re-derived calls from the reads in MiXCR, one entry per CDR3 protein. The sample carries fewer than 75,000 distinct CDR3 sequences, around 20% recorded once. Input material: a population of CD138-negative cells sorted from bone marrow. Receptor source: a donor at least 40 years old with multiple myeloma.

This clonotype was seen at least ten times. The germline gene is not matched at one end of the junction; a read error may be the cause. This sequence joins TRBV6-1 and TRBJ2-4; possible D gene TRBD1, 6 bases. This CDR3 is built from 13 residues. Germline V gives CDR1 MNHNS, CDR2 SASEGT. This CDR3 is CASSEAQGSMPAF. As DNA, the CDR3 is TGTGCCAGCAGTGAAGCACAGGGTTCAATGCCCGCTTTC.

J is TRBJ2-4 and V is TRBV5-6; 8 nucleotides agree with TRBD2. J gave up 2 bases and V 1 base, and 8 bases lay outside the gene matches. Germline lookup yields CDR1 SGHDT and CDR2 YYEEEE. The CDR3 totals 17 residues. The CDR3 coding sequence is TGTGCCAGCAGCTTGTTTGGTAGCGGGATGACCAAAAACATTCAGTACTTC. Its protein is CASSLFGSGMTKNIQYF.

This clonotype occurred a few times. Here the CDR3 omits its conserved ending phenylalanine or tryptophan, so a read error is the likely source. For the CDR3, the DNA is TGCGCCAGCAGCCCCCAGACAGGCGTGAACACTGAAGCTTTCTTA. Translating it yields CASSPQTGVNTEAFL. This sequence joins TRBV5-1 and TRBJ1-1, with D tentatively TRBD1 (6 bases). The V gene's germline CDR1 is SGHRS and CDR2 YFSETQ. Trimming shortened V by 4 bases and J by 0 bases, and 13 bases separated the two germline ends. This CDR3 has 15 amino acids.

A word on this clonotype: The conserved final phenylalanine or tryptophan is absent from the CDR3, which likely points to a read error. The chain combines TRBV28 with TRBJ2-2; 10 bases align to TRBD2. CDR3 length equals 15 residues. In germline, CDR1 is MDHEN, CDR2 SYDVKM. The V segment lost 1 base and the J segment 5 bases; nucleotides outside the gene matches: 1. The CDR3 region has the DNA TGTGCCAGCAGTTTATTACTAGCGGGAACCGGGGAGCTGTTTTTG. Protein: CASSLLLAGTGELFL.

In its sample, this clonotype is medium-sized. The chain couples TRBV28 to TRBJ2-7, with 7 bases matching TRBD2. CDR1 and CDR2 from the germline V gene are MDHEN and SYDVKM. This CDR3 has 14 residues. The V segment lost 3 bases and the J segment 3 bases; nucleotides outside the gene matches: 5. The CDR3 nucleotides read TGTGCCAGCAGTTTCCTAGCGGAAAACTACGAGCAGTACTTC. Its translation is CASSFLAENYEQYF.

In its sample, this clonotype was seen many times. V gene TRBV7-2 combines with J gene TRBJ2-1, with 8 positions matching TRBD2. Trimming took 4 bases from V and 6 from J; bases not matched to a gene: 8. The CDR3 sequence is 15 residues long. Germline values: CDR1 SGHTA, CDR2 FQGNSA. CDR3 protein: CASSSRREGRNEQFF. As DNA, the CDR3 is TGTGCCAGCAGCTCAAGACGGGAGGGACGCAATGAGCAGTTCTTC.

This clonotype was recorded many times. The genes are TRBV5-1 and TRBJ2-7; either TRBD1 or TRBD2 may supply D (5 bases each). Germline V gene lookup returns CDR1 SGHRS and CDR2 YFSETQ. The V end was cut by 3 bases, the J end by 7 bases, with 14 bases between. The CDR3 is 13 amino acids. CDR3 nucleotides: TGCGCCAGCAGCTCGGGACCCGGAAGGGAGCAGTACTTC. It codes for CASSSGPGREQYF.

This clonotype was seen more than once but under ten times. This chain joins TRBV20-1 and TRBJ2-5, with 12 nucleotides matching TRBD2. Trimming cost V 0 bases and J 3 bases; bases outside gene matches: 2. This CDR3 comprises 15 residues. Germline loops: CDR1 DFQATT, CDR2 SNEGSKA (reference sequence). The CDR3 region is CSARDRLAGEETQYF. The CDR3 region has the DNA TGCAGTGCTAGAGACCGACTAGCGGGGGAAGAGACCCAGTACTTC.

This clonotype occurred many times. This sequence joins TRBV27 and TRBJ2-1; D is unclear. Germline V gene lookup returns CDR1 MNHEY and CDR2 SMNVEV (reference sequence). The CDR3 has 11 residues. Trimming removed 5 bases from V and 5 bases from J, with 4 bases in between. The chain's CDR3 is CASSVNNEQFF. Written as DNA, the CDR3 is TGTGCCAGCAGTGTGAACAATGAGCAGTTCTTC.

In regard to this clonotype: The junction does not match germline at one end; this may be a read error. CDR3 in DNA: TGTGCCAGCAGCCAAAGGCCGGGGTCAGACTACAAGCAGTACTTC. Translating it yields CASSQRPGSDYKQYF. This rearrangement joins TRBV3-1 to TRBJ2-7, with a weak D call TRBD2 (5 bases). CDR1 and CDR2 (germline): LGHDT, YNNKEL (reference sequence). The CDR3 contains 15 residues.

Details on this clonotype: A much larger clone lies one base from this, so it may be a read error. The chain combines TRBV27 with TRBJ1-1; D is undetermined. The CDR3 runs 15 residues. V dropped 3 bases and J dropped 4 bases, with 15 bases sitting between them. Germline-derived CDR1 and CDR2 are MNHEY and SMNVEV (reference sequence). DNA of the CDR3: TGTGCCAGCAGTTTCCACTCCCCTAGGAGCACTGAAGCTTTCTTT. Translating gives CASSFHSPRSTEAFF.

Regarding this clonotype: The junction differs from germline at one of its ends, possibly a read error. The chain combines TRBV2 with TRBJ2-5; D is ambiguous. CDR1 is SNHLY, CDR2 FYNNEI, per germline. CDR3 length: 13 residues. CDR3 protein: CACSQVFQETQYF. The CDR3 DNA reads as TGTGCCTGCAGTCAGGTGTTCCAAGAGACCCAGTACTTC.

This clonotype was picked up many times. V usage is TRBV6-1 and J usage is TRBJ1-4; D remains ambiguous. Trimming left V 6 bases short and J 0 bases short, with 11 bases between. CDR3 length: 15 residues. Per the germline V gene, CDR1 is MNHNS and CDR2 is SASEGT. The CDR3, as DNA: TGTGCCAGCAGGGCGGACGGAACAACTAATGAAAAACTGTTTTTT. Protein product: CASRADGTTNEKLFF.

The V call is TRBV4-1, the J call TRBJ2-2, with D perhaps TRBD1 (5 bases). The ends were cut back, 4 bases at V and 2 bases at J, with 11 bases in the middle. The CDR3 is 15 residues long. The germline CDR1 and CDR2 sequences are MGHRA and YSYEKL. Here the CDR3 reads CASSRGDSNTGELFF. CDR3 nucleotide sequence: TGCGCCAGCAGCCGAGGTGACAGCAACACCGGGGAGCTGTTTTTT.

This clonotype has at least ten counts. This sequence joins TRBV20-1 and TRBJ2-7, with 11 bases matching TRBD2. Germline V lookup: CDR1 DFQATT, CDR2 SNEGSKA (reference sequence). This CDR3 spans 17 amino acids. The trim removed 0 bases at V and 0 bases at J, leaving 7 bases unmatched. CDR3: CSAREVAGGPGSYEQYF. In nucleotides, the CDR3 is TGCAGTGCTAGAGAGGTAGCGGGAGGGCCGGGCTCCTACGAGCAGTACTTC.

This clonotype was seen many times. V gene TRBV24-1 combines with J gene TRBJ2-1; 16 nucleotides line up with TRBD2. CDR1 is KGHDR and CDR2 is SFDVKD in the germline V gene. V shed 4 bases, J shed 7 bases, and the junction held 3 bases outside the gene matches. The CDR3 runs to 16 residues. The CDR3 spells CATSEGGLAGGNEQFF. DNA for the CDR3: TGTGCCACCAGTGAGGGGGGACTAGCGGGAGGGAATGAGCAGTTCTTC.

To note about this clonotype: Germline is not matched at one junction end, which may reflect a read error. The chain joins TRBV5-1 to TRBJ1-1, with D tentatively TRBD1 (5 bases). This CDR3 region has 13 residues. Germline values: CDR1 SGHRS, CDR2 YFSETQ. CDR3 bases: TGCGCCAGAAGCTCAACAGGGAACACTGAAGCTTTCTTT. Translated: CARSSTGNTEAFF.

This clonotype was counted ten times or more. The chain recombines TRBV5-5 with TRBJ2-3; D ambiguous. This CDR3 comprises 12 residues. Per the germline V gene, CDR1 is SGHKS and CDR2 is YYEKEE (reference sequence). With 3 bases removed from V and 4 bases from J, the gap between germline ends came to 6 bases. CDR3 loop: CASSYTSDTQYF. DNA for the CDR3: TGTGCCAGCAGCTATACGTCAGATACGCAGTATTTT.

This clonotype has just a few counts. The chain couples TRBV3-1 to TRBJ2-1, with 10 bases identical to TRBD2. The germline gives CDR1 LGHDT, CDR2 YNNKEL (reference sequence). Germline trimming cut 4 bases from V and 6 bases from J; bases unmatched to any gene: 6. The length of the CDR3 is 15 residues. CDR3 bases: TGTGCCAGCAGCCGAGCTAGCGGGAGTTCCAATGAGCAGTTCTTC. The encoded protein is CASSRASGSSNEQFF.

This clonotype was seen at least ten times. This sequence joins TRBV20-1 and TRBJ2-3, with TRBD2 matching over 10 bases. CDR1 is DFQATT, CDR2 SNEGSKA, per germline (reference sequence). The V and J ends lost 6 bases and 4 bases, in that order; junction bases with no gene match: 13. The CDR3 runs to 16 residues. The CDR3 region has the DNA TGCAGTGCAAATGACCGGACTAGCGGCAGATCAGATACGCAGTATTTT. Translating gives CSANDRTSGRSDTQYF.

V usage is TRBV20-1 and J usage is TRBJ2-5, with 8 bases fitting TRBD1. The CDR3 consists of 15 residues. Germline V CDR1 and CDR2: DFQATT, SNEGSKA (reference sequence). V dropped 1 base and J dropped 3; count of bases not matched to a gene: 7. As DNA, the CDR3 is TGCAGTGCTAGAGGGCCCCAGGGGGCCGAAGAGACCCAGTACTTC. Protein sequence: CSARGPQGAEETQYF.

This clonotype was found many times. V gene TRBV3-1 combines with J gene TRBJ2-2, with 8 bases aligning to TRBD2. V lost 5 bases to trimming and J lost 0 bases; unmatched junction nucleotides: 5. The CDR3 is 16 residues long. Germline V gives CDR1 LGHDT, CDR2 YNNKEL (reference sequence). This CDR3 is CASSTRGLANTGELFF. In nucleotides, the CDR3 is TGTGCCAGCAGCACGCGGGGACTAGCGAACACCGGGGAGCTGTTTTTT.

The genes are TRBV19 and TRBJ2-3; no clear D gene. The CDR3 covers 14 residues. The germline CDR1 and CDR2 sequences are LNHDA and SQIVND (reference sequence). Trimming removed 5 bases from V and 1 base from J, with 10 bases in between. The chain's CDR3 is CASSSVDRTDTQYF. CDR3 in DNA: TGTGCCAGTAGTTCCGTAGATCGCACAGATACGCAGTATTTT.

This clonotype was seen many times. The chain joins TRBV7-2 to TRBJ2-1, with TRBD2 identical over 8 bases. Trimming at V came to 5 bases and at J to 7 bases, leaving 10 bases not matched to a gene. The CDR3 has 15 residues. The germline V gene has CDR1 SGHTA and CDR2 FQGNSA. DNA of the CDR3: TGTGCCAGCAGCCCTAGCGGGCCCACTCTAAATGAGCAGTTCTTC. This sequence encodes CASSPSGPTLNEQFF.

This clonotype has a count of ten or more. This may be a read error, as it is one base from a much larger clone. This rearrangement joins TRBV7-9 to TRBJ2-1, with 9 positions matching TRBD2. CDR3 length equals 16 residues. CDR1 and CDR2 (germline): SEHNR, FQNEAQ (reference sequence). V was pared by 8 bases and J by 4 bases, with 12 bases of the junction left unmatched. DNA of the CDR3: TGTGCCAGCGCTCGACGCTCTAGCGGGACGTACAATGAGCAGTTCTTC. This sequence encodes CASARRSSGTYNEQFF. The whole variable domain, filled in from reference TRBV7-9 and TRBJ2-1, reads DTGVSQNPRHKITKRGQNVTFRCDPISEHNRLYWYRQTLGQGPEFLTYFQNEAQLEKSRLLSDRFSAERPKGSFSTLEIQRTEQGDSAMYLCASARRSSGTYNEQFFGPGTRLTVL.

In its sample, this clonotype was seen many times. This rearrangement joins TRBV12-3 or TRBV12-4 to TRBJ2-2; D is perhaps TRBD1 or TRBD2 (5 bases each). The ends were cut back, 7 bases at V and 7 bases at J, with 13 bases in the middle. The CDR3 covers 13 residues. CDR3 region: CASTPGPGGELFF. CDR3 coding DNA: TGTGCCAGCACCCCGGGGCCGGGCGGGGAGCTGTTTTTT.

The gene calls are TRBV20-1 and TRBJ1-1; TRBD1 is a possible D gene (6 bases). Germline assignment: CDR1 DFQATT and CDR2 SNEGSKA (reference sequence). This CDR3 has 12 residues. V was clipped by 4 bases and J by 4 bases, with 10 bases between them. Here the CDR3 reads CSATKGGTEAFF. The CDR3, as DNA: TGCAGTGCTACAAAAGGGGGCACTGAAGCTTTCTTT.